These 15 T cell receptor beta chains share one sample of origin, sequenced in a study of blood T cells in healthy people across ages. For the second PCR, which ran for about 6 to 11 cycles, a sample-barcoded 5' primer and a J-beta primer mix were used. TCRdb re-analysed the 5' RACE reads in MiXCR, keeping a single row per CDR3 protein. The table shows approximately 680,000 distinct CDR3 sequences, with about 34% occurring only once. The sequencing input was blood. These TCRs come from a woman over 75 in good health.

In this sample, this clonotype turned up many times. This chain links TRBV5-1 with TRBJ2-6; no clear D. The germline CDR1 and CDR2 sequences are SGHRS and YFSETQ. The CDR3 has 14 residues. Trimming stripped 1 base from V and 4 bases from J, with 6 bases between. CDR3 sequence: CASSLFPGANVLTF. The CDR3 nucleotides read TGCGCCAGCAGCTTGTTTCCCGGGGCCAACGTCCTGACTTTC.

Ten or more counts support this clonotype. This chain connects TRBV5-1 to TRBJ1-1; 7 positions agree with TRBD1. Germline V gene sequence: CDR1 SGHRS, CDR2 YFSETQ. This CDR3 region has 13 residues. With 2 bases clipped from V and 8 bases from J, the junction kept 6 bases outside the gene matches. CDR3 DNA: TGCGCCAGCAGCTTCTACAGGGGCGCGGAAGCTTTCTTT. The encoded protein is CASSFYRGAEAFF.

This clonotype was counted a single time. The V call is TRBV28, the J call TRBJ2-6, with unresolved D. Between the trimmed V and J ends, which lost 8 bases and 0 bases, there was a span of 8 bases. Germline CDR1 is MDHEN and CDR2 is SYDVKM. The CDR3 covers 14 residues. Here the CDR3 reads CASLPSSGANVLTF. In nucleotides, the CDR3 is TGTGCCAGCTTACCCAGCTCTGGGGCCAACGTCCTGACTTTC.

The chain has TRBV7-2 and TRBJ2-3, with 8 bases matching TRBD2. Germline V CDR1 and CDR2: SGHTA, FQGNSA. The length of the CDR3 is 15 residues. Germline trimming cut 5 bases from V and 2 bases from J; bases unmatched to any gene: 6. The DNA of the CDR3 is TGTGCCAGCAGCCCCTGGACTAGCACCACAGATACGCAGTATTTT. Translation: CASSPWTSTTDTQYF.

This clonotype was counted ten times or more. V gene TRBV27 combines with J gene TRBJ2-6; D remains ambiguous. The V and J ends lost 5 bases and 0 bases respectively, with 14 bases between them. The CDR3 runs 17 residues. Germline V lookup: CDR1 MNHEY, CDR2 SMNVEV (reference sequence). CDR3 in DNA: TGTGCCAGCAGTCCCCGGACGGGTAGCTCTGGGGCCAACGTCCTGACTTTC. It encodes CASSPRTGSSGANVLTF. The entire variable domain, with the rest obtained from reference TRBV27 and TRBJ2-6, is as follows: EAQVTQNPRYLITVTGKKLTVTCSQNMNHEYMSWYRQDPGLGLRQIYYSMNVEVTDKGDVPEGYKVSRKEKRNFPLILESPSPNQTSLYFCASSPRTGSSGANVLTFGAGSRLTVL.

The table lists this clonotype with many counts. The chain employs TRBV28 and TRBJ2-5, with TRBD2 identical over 14 bases. The CDR3 is 18 residues long. In germline, CDR1 is MDHEN, CDR2 SYDVKM. Trimming removed 5 bases from V and 4 bases from J; junction bases left unmatched: 12. CDR3 sequence reads: CASSPSGLAGDRGETQYF. Written as DNA, the CDR3 is TGTGCCAGCAGTCCCTCGGGACTAGCGGGGGACCGGGGAGAGACCCAGTACTTC.

This clonotype has just a few counts. At one end, the junction sequence differs from germline, possibly due to a read error. The chain has TRBV7-2 and TRBJ2-6; 9 nucleotides align to TRBD1. In germline, CDR1 is SGHTA, CDR2 FQGNSA. The length of the CDR3 is 17 residues. In DNA, the CDR3 is TGTGCCAGCAGCCCGGGACAGGGCCTCGCTGGGGCCAACGTCCGGACTTTC. This codes for CASSPGQGLAGANVRTF. Drawing the rest from reference TRBV7-2 and TRBJ2-6, the complete variable domain is GAGVSQSPSNKVTEKGKDVELRCDPISGHTALYWYRQSLGQGLEFLIYFQGNSAPDKSGLPSDRFSAERTGGSVSTLTIQRTQQEDSAVYLCASSPGQGLAGANVRTFGAGSRLTVL.

With respect to this clonotype: This could be a read error, since a much larger clone is one nucleotide away. The chain employs TRBV28 and TRBJ2-7; TRBD1 is a possible D gene (6 bases). The CDR3 length is 13 residues. Germline V gives CDR1 MDHEN, CDR2 SYDVKM. The CDR3, as DNA: TGTGCCGGCAGGGAACAGGGTTCCTACGAGCAGTACTTC. It yields the protein CAGREQGSYEQYF.

In this sample, this clonotype turned up many times. The CDR3 here is CASSLRAGRGRETQYF. The DNA of the CDR3 is TGTGCCAGCAGTTTAAGGGCGGGCCGAGGAAGGGAGACCCAGTACTTC. This rearrangement joins TRBV12-3 or TRBV12-4 to TRBJ2-5; TRBD2 might be the D (5 bases). V lost 2 bases, J lost 5 bases, and 18 bases lay in between. This CDR3 region has 16 residues.

This clonotype was observed many times. The V gene is TRBV19, the J gene TRBJ2-7; no reliable D call. The CDR3 has 14 residues. The V gene lost 1 base and the J gene lost 2 bases, with 9 bases spanning the gap. The germline V gene has CDR1 LNHDA and CDR2 SQIVND (reference sequence). CDR3 protein: CASSIGLVTYEQYF. The DNA for the CDR3 is TGTGCCAGTAGTATAGGTCTCGTTACCTACGAGCAGTACTTC.

This clonotype was seen repeatedly, ten times or more. The chain employs TRBV4-3 and TRBJ2-7, with D unclear. V was pared by 0 bases and J by 6 bases, with 12 bases between. Germline CDR1 reads LGHNA; CDR2 reads YSLEER. The CDR3 is 14 residues long. The CDR3 DNA reads as TGCGCCAGCAGCCAAGAGAGCAGGATCGGCGAGCAGTACTTC. Translating gives CASSQESRIGEQYF.

Here the CDR3 DNA reads TGCAGCGTCAGAAAGGGGTATAGTTACGAGCAGTACTTC. Encoded protein: CSVRKGYSYEQYF. This chain connects TRBV29-1 to TRBJ2-7; D possibly corresponds to TRBD1 (5 bases). This CDR3 comprises 13 residues. The germline V gene encodes CDR1 SQVTM and CDR2 ANQGSEA. V lost 6 bases to trimming and J lost 4 bases, with 16 bases between them.

A word on this clonotype: A much larger clone lies a single base off, so this may be a read error. The chain recombines TRBV18 with TRBJ2-6, with D possibly TRBD1 on 5 matching bases. The CDR3 is made up of 14 amino acids. CDR1 and CDR2 (germline): KGHSH, LQKENI. CDR3 amino acids: CASSPLSGANVRTF. The CDR3 region has the DNA TGTGCCAGCTCACCTCTCTCTGGGGCCAACGTCCGGACTTTC.

Many counts were recorded for this clonotype. The chain couples TRBV27 to TRBJ2-5; 8 bases match TRBD2. V shed 3 bases and J 4 bases; nucleotides not matched to a gene: 4. The CDR3 has 14 amino acids. The germline V gene has CDR1 MNHEY and CDR2 SMNVEV (reference sequence). The CDR3 here is CASSFLGGGETQYF. The CDR3 DNA follows: TGTGCCAGCAGTTTTCTCGGGGGGGGAGAGACCCAGTACTTC.

The chain combines TRBV7-3 with TRBJ2-1; 8 nucleotides agree with TRBD2. TRBJ2-7 explains the end of the DNA better; the J call may be wrong. The CDR3 spans 16 residues. Germline CDR1 and CDR2: SGHTA and FQGTGA. CDR3 bases: TGTGCCAGCAGCCCCACTAGCGGACGCTCCTACAATGAGCAGTACTTC. Protein sequence: CASSPTSGRSYNEQYF.